Each of the 27 T cell receptor beta chains below was sequenced from the same sample in a study of blood T cell repertoires in COVID-19. Produced via immunoSEQ multiplex PCR; TCRdb's table is partial and in-frame only. Found here are about 50,000 clones, more than 80% of them singletons; the top ten hold about 6.5%. Material: peripheral blood. The receptors were sampled from a man in his 60s with acute or convalescent COVID-19.

This clone was found once. The rearrangement links TRBV6-5 to TRBJ1-2, with D possibly being TRBD1 (6 bases). The CDR3 sequence is 13 residues long. CDR1 and CDR2 (germline): MNHEY, SVGAGI. Trimming removed 9 bases from V and 8 bases from J, with 19 bases in between. CDR3 bases: TGTGCCAGTACATCGGTTAGGGGGTTCGGCTACACCTTC. Its translation is CASTSVRGFGYTF.

The chain is built from TRBV19 and TRBJ2-1; the D gene is possibly TRBD2 (6 bases). The V gene's germline CDR1 is LNHDA and CDR2 SQIVND (reference sequence). Trimming removed 6 bases at V and 9 bases at J, with 18 bases between. This CDR3 comprises 14 residues. The CDR3 nucleotides are TGTGCCAGTAGCCACCCCCGGGGGACGGGTGAGCAGTTCTTC. Encoded protein: CASSHPRGTGEQFF.

The rearrangement joins TRBV7-3 to TRBJ2-7; D is uncertain. The ends were cut back, 11 bases at V and 2 bases at J, with 16 bases in the middle. CDR3 length equals 13 residues. Germline V gives CDR1 SGHTA, CDR2 FQGTGA. CDR3 sequence reads: CASLGPGTYEQYF. CDR3 coding DNA: TGTGCCTCACTTGGTCCAGGTACCTACGAGCAGTACTTC.

This rearrangement joins TRBV5-8 to TRBJ1-2; no clear D. From germline, CDR1 is SGHTS and CDR2 YDEGEE. The CDR3 is made up of 12 amino acids. V lost 0 bases and J 4 bases, leaving 4 bases between the germline ends. CDR3 bases: TGTGCCAGCAGCTTGGAGCCCTATGGCTACACCTTC. Encoded protein: CASSLEPYGYTF.

Remarks on this clone: Its ends do not fully match the called genes, so a read error is possible. This chain uses TRBV27 with TRBJ2-3; TRBD2 is a possible D gene (5 bases). CDR3 length equals 16 residues. In germline, CDR1 is MNHEY, CDR2 SMNVEV (reference sequence). The CDR3 coding sequence is TGTGCGAGCAAAGGGAGTCGGAATGTAGACACAGATACGCAGTATTTT. As protein: CASKGSRNVDTDTQYF.

This clone showed up just once. The chain uses TRBV6-5 and TRBJ1-6; 8 bases map to TRBD1. The CDR3 is made up of 14 amino acids. The V and J ends lost 8 bases and 6 bases, in that order; junction bases with no gene match: 6. Germline CDR1 and CDR2: MNHEY and SVGAGI. The CDR3 coding sequence is TGTGCCAGCTCCCAGGACAGGGTTAATTCACCCCTCCACTTT. Translation: CASSQDRVNSPLHF.

This clone was detected a few times. The chain couples TRBV28 to TRBJ1-1; TRBD1 matches 7 bases. Germline CDR1 is MDHEN and CDR2 is SYDVKM. This CDR3 spans 13 amino acids. The junction had 11 bases not matched to a gene; V was cut back by 7 bases and J by 9 bases. CDR3 residues: CASTLDPGGQAFF. The CDR3 bases are TGTGCCAGCACCCTTGACCCAGGGGGTCAAGCTTTCTTT.

In this sample, this clone turned up a few times. This rearrangement joins TRBV2 to TRBJ1-2, with TRBD1 as a possible D gene (6 bases). Germline V gene data show CDR1 as SNHLY and CDR2 as FYNNEI. The CDR3 is 13 residues long. Trimming pared 4 bases from V and 2 bases from J, leaving 8 bases between. The CDR3 nucleotides read TGTGCCAGCAGTGGACAGGCCAACTATGGCTACACCTTC. This codes for CASSGQANYGYTF.

This clone showed up just once. This chain links TRBV12-3 or TRBV12-4 with TRBJ2-1; a possible D gene is TRBD2 (5 bases). The CDR3 is 13 amino acids. V gave up 5 bases and J gave up 6 bases, with 11 bases separating them. The CDR3 bases are TGTGCCAGCAGTCCCGGACTTGCCAATGAGCAGTTCTTC. It is translated as CASSPGLANEQFF.

This clone occurred once. The chain employs TRBV28 and TRBJ2-7; 9 nucleotides match TRBD2. CDR3 length: 13 amino acids. Germline lookup yields CDR1 MDHEN and CDR2 SYDVKM. Trimming removed 8 bases from V and 4 bases from J; junction bases left unmatched: 6. The CDR3 DNA is TGTGCCAGCCAAGGAGCGGGAGGTTACGAGCAGTACTTC. As protein: CASQGAGGYEQYF. The variable domain in full, completed from reference TRBV28 and TRBJ2-7, reads DVKVTQSSRYLVKRTGEKVFLECVQDMDHENMFWYRQDPGLGLRLIYFSYDVKMKEKGDIPEGYSVSREKKERFSLILESASTNQTSMYLCASQGAGGYEQYFGPGTRLTVT.

The V and J genes are TRBV27 and TRBJ1-2, with 7 nucleotides matching TRBD1. V lost 4 bases to trimming and J lost 0 bases; unmatched junction nucleotides: 5. In germline, CDR1 is MNHEY, CDR2 SMNVEV (reference sequence). The CDR3 totals 15 residues. Here the CDR3 reads CASSSPDRANYGYTF. The CDR3 coding sequence is TGTGCCAGCAGTTCCCCCGACAGGGCTAACTATGGCTACACCTTC.

The rearrangement joins TRBV6-5 to TRBJ1-1, with TRBD1 as a possible D gene (6 bases). The germline CDR1 and CDR2 sequences are MNHEY and SVGAGI. This CDR3 comprises 15 residues. Trimming shortened V by 7 bases and J by 5 bases, and 20 bases separated the two germline ends. As DNA, the CDR3 is TGTGCCAGCAAGTACGGGGGGGGGCGCGGTACTGAAGCTTTCTTT. Residues: CASKYGGGRGTEAFF.

This clone occurred a few times. In nucleotides, the CDR3 is TGTGCCAGCAGTGATCCGGGGACAGGCGACAGTAATGAAAAACTGTTTTTT. Residues: CASSDPGTGDSNEKLFF. V gene TRBV2 combines with J gene TRBJ1-4, with 8 positions matching TRBD1. Trimming removed 3 bases from V and 4 bases from J; junction bases left unmatched: 10. Germline V gene lookup returns CDR1 SNHLY and CDR2 FYNNEI. This CDR3 contains 17 residues.

The chain carries TRBV11-2 and TRBJ2-2, with D maybe TRBD2 (5 bases). Germline V CDR1 and CDR2: SGHAT, FQNNGV. The V and J ends lost 3 bases and 4 bases respectively, with 12 bases between them. This CDR3 has 15 amino acids. The CDR3 nucleotides read TGTGCCAGCAGCTTGCAGCCCGAGGGCACCGGGGAGCTGTTTTTT. Residues: CASSLQPEGTGELFF.

A single count supports this clone. V is TRBV9 and J is TRBJ2-3; the match to TRBD2 covers 11 bases. Germline V lookup: CDR1 SGDLS, CDR2 YYNGEE. The CDR3 has 16 residues. The J segment lost 4 bases and the V segment lost 1 base, leaving 5 bases of the junction unmatched. The CDR3 DNA follows: TGTGCCAGCAGCGTAAACCCTAGCGGGAGGTCAGATACGCAGTATTTT. Protein sequence: CASSVNPSGRSDTQYF.

By its share, this clone is medium-sized. The junction departs from germline at one end; a sequencing error may be responsible. V usage is TRBV7-7 and J usage is TRBJ2-1; 12 nucleotides line up with TRBD1. The CDR3 is 15 residues long. The germline gives CDR1 SSHAT, CDR2 FNYEAQ (reference sequence). The CDR3 reads CASSPGTGGSNEQFF. DNA for the CDR3: TGTGCTAGCAGCCCCGGGACAGGGGGCTCCAATGAGCAGTTCTTC.

CDR3 sequence reads: CASSQRTSGSGSDTQYF. Written as DNA, the CDR3 is TGTGCCAGCAGCCAGAGGACTAGCGGGAGTGGGTCCGATACGCAGTATTTT. The genes are TRBV3-1 (or the pseudogene TRBV3-2) and TRBJ2-3, with 13 bases identical to TRBD2. The ends lost 3 bases at V and 6 bases at J; junction bases unmatched: 9. CDR1 and CDR2 (germline): LGHDT, YNNKEL (reference sequence). The CDR3 consists of 17 residues.

The V call is TRBV29-1, the J call TRBJ1-4, with TRBD1 identical over 10 bases. Germline CDR1 and CDR2: SQVTM and ANQGSEA. The CDR3 runs 14 residues. With V trimmed by 7 bases and J by 5 bases, 7 bases remained unmatched. The CDR3 loop is CSARPGQGNEKLFF. The CDR3, as DNA: TGCAGCGCCCGCCCGGGACAGGGGAATGAAAAACTGTTTTTT.

The V call is TRBV9, the J call TRBJ1-4; D is perhaps TRBD1 (5 bases). This CDR3 spans 12 amino acids. Per germline, CDR1 SGDLS and CDR2 YYNGEE. Trimming left V 5 bases short and J 4 bases short, with 6 bases between. As DNA, the CDR3 is TGTGCCAGCAGAGGGGATAATGAAAAACTGTTTTTT. Protein: CASRGDNEKLFF.

This chain links TRBV9 with TRBJ2-4; 7 nucleotides match TRBD2. The germline gives CDR1 SGDLS, CDR2 YYNGEE. The ends lost 3 bases at V and 5 bases at J; junction bases unmatched: 2. This CDR3 comprises 13 residues. CDR3 amino acids: CASSEGLENIQYF. The CDR3 region has the DNA TGTGCCAGCAGCGAAGGACTAGAAAACATTCAGTACTTC.

The rearrangement uses TRBV5-1 and TRBJ2-2, with 8 bases lining up with TRBD1. In germline, CDR1 is SGHRS, CDR2 YFSETQ. The CDR3 is 14 amino acids. The trim removed 9 bases at V and 1 base at J, leaving 5 bases unmatched. Written as DNA, the CDR3 is TGCGCCACCCGAGGGACAGGGAACACCGGGGAGCTGTTTTTT. It translates to CATRGTGNTGELFF. The full variable domain, with the rest looked up from reference TRBV5-1 and TRBJ2-2, is KAGVTQTPRYLIKTRGQQVTLSCSPISGHRSVSWYQQTPGQGLQFLFEYFSETQRNKGNFPGRFSGRQFSNSRSEMNVSTLELGDSALYLCATRGTGNTGELFFGEGSRLTVL.

J is TRBJ2-3 and V is TRBV4-2, with 10 nucleotides matching TRBD1. This CDR3 is built from 16 residues. CDR1 is LGHNA, CDR2 YNFKEQ, per germline. Trimming cost V 4 bases and J 1 base; bases outside gene matches: 5. In DNA form, the CDR3 reads TGTGCCAGCAGCCCCGGGGACAGGGGCCGCACAGATACGCAGTATTTT. This codes for CASSPGDRGRTDTQYF.

This chain links TRBV4-1 with TRBJ1-2, with TRBD1 matching 11 bases. The V and J ends lost 2 bases and 3 bases, in that order; junction bases with no gene match: 8. CDR3 length: 17 residues. Germline V gene data show CDR1 as MGHRA and CDR2 as YSYEKL. For the CDR3, the DNA is TGCGCCAGCAGCCAACGGGACAGGGGGGCTACGGACTATGGCTACACCTTC. Amino acids: CASSQRDRGATDYGYTF.

The V and J genes are TRBV6-1 and TRBJ1-5; D uncertain. V gave up 2 bases and J gave up 0 bases, with 11 bases separating them. CDR3 length equals 16 residues. Germline V gene sequence: CDR1 MNHNS, CDR2 SASEGT. CDR3 bases: TGTGCCAGCAGTGAACGCCCCGGGTATAGCAATCAGCCCCAGCATTTT. Its protein is CASSERPGYSNQPQHF.

This CDR3 is CASNRQGASQPQHF. The DNA for the CDR3 is TGTGCCAGCAATCGACAGGGGGCGTCTCAGCCCCAGCATTTT. The chain combines TRBV2 with TRBJ1-5, with 10 positions matching TRBD1. CDR1 and CDR2 (germline): SNHLY, FYNNEI. V shed 7 bases, J shed 6 bases, and the junction held 6 bases outside the gene matches. The CDR3 runs to 14 residues.

Within the sample, this clone is medium-sized (0.01 to 0.1%). The chain carries TRBV2 and TRBJ2-7, with unresolved D. The V and J ends lost 7 bases and 1 base respectively, with 11 bases between them. This CDR3 spans 13 amino acids. Germline-derived CDR1 and CDR2 are SNHLY and FYNNEI. The CDR3 loop is CASTPADSYEQYF. The CDR3, as DNA: TGTGCCAGCACCCCCGCGGATTCCTACGAGCAGTACTTC.

This clone is a singleton in its sample. The chain has TRBV29-1 and TRBJ2-3; 12 bases match TRBD2. From germline, CDR1 is SQVTM and CDR2 ANQGSEA. The CDR3 extends over 15 amino acids. V trimming: 8 bases; J trimming: 3 bases; junction bases outside the gene matches: 9. The CDR3 loop is CSSTPTSGRTDTQYF. For the CDR3, the DNA is TGCAGCTCAACCCCGACTAGCGGGAGAACAGATACGCAGTATTTT.